The table lists the clone carrying this T cell receptor (beta chain) with a few counts. What it binds is not known. The source of the sample is a study of T-cell memory formation after mild COVID-19. At the level of the study: Clusters of TCRs were largely donor specific.

The ends were cut back, 3 bases at V and 6 bases at J, with 14 bases in the middle. The CDR3 covers 14 residues. The germline V gene has CDR1 SEHNR and CDR2 FQNEAQ (reference sequence). TCRdb reprocessed the 5' RACE reads via MiXCR and lists one record per CDR3 protein. The data hold hundreds of thousands of distinct CDR3 sequences, with about 20% observed a single time. General study results and limits: Clones contracting over day 15 to 85 were CD4/CD8 balanced, with later expanders leaning CD4+. The CD4+ clones that contracted clustered mainly within CM and EM, and the CD8+ clones concentrated in EMRA. Researchers found some responding clones in pre-infection memory, a sign that cross-reactive memory joined.

The clonotype comes from an adult woman who had mild COVID-19 (a few samples of this study predate the infection). Cell type and time point are not known. The rearrangement joins TRBV7-9 to TRBJ1-1; a possible D gene is TRBD1 (6 bases). Sequencing was carried out using PBMCs or a T cell subset sorted from them (not recorded which). The CDR3 spells CASSFPGVVAEAFF. For the CDR3, the DNA is TGTGCCAGCAGCTTCCCAGGGGTGGTCGCTGAAGCTTTCTTT.